This T cell receptor (beta chain) is from a study of blood T cell repertoires in COVID-19 (TCRdb year 2020). At the level of the whole study: Samples from collaborators originated in the United States, Italy and Spain and spanned both the acute and convalescent phases of COVID-19. The material from the prospective study consisted of cDNA or gDNA derived from T cells, B-cell-depleted T cells, or PBMCs. Samples were obtained from the ongoing ImmuneRACE study (first 160 participants) and from about 1,300 subjects provided by 6 global collaborators. The repertoires were released in a freely available public database meant as a resource for research on the immune response to SARS-CoV-2. Subjects who had been exposed to COVID-19, were actively infected with it, or had recovered from it provided the deeply sampled blood TCRbeta repertoires that made up the dataset. Nearly every sample came with metadata listing a de-identified subject ID, COVID-19 status, age in years and sex. HLA class I and class II types, where available, came from metadata supplied by the sample provider rather than from assay-based typing.

CDR1 is given as SGDLS and CDR2 as YYNGEE, both from the germline V gene. The CDR3 runs 15 residues from the cysteine to the phenylalanine. The kept DNA is CDR3 alone, 45 bases in frame from the first base. V loses 3 bases, J loses 4 bases, and the germline ends lie 14 bases apart. Collaborating institutions collected whole blood in K2EDTA tubes following their own protocols. For TCRbeta analysis, collaborators shipped samples in one of three forms: frozen whole blood, isolated PBMCs, or DNA extracted from either of those sample types. For this clone: The target of this receptor is not known. Nothing much larger sits one base from this clone, and base qualities are not available.

TCRbeta CDR3 regions were amplified from genomic DNA by means of the immunoSEQ Assay, a bias-controlled multiplex PCR. In the source study's methods: Nucleated cell counts per sample were estimated from amplification of reference gene primers within the assay. Sequence reads were collapsed and filtered to measure the absolute abundance of every unique TCRbeta CDR3 rearrangement. Productive Simpson clonality was computed per sample as the square root of Simpson's diversity index over productive rearrangements. Held by TCRdb, this immuneACCESS table contains in-frame sequences only and omits some clones. Under half of the omission traces to an unresolved V gene where checked; the cause of the rest is unknown. That table is the source of V, J and clone size, and D and trimming were worked out from the DNA. The sample table contains about 180,000 clones; only one count was recorded for approximately 85% of them. The ten largest account for approximately 11% of the sample.

General study outcomes and caveats: Clinical and demographic metadata were provided uncurated, with the amount varying by source and participant.

The origin of this receptor is a human donor with active or convalescent COVID-19. The donor label of this sample is uncertain. Sequenced material: peripheral blood. Recombination joined TRBV9 with TRBJ1-3; there is no confident call for the D gene. The nucleotides read TGTGCCAGCAGCGACTATGGAGGAACGGGAAACACCATATATTTT. Translated, it gives CASSDYGGTGNTIYF.